This T cell receptor beta chain appears in the sequencing data of a study of shared clonotypes between healthy human individuals. At the level of the study: CD8 memory received one plate per donor, CD8 naive two, CD4 memory three and CD4 naive three.

The germline gives CDR1 SGHTA, CDR2 FQGTGA. Between the trimmed V and J ends, which lost 5 bases and 6 bases, there was a span of 10 bases. The CDR3 runs 13 residues. Caucasian adults living in Nashville, Tennessee, provided all samples. Clones were read by immunoSEQ multiplex PCR, and TCRdb kept only the in-frame ones, dropping some. The table has some 2,500,000 clones, 93% seen once. Sequenced material: naive CD4+ T cells from PBMCs. Subset reported: CD45RA+ positively selected. The sequence derives from a man between 18 and 29 years old in good health. Some clones in this sample may be carry-over from other donors' samples. This rearrangement joins TRBV7-3 to TRBJ2-2; possibly TRBD1 or TRBD2 for D (5 bases each). The CDR3 loop reads CASSPPGPGELFF. DNA for the CDR3: TGTGCCAGCAGCCCTCCGGGACCCGGGGAGCTGTTTTTT.